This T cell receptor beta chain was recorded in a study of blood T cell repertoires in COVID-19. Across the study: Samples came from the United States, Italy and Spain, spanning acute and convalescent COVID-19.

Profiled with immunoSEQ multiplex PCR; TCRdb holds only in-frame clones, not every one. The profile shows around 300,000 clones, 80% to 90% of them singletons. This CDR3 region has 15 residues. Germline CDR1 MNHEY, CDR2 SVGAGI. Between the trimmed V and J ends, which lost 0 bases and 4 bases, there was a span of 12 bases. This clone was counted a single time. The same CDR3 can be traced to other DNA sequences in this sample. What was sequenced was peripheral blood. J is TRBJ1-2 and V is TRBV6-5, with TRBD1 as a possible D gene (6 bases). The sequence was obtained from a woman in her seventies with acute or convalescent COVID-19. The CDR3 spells CASSYSGGRSYGYTF. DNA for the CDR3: TGTGCCAGCAGTTACTCGGGGGGGCGCAGCTATGGCTACACCTTC.